Below are 7 T cell receptor beta chains sequenced from a single sample in a study of blood T cell repertoires in COVID-19. Libraries were prepared by immunoSEQ multiplex PCR; TCRdb keeps only in-frame clonotypes and omits some of them. The sample lists 200,000 to 250,000 clones; roughly 89% were seen once. The sample was PBMCs or T cells enriched from blood (not recorded which). Every receptor here comes from a woman between 40 and 55 years old who had recovered from COVID-19.

This chain connects TRBV10-3 to TRBJ2-2; 7 bases are shared with TRBD2. The germline CDR1 and CDR2 sequences are ENHRY and SYGVKD. V gave up 6 bases and J gave up 0 bases; unmatched junction bases: 4. This CDR3 is 15 amino acids long. The CDR3 region is CAISPSGANTGELFF. The CDR3 DNA follows: TGTGCCATCAGCCCTAGCGGCGCGAACACCGGGGAGCTGTTTTTT.

V usage is TRBV18 and J usage is TRBJ2-7; 11 bases match TRBD1. J gave up 0 bases and V 3 bases, and 1 base lay outside the gene matches. CDR1 is KGHSH and CDR2 is LQKENI in the germline V gene. This CDR3 has 15 residues. CDR3 residues: CASSPGQGASYEQYV. CDR3 DNA sequence: TGTGCCAGCTCACCTGGACAGGGGGCCTCCTACGAGCAGTACGTC.

This chain uses TRBV25-1 with TRBJ2-7; 12 bases map to TRBD2. Germline assignment: CDR1 MGHDK and CDR2 SYGVNS. With V trimmed by 4 bases and J by 2 bases, 3 bases remained unmatched. The CDR3 loop spans 15 amino acids. This chain's CDR3 is CASSGRTSGTYEQYF. CDR3 nucleotides: TGTGCCAGCAGTGGGAGGACTAGCGGGACCTACGAGCAGTACTTC.

The chain carries TRBV2 and TRBJ2-5; possibly TRBD2 for D (7 bases). Germline V lookup: CDR1 SNHLY, CDR2 FYNNEI. V was shortened by 4 bases and J by 5 bases, with 14 bases between the two germline ends. The CDR3 is made up of 14 amino acids. The CDR3 protein is CASSGGGWRETQYF. In DNA form, the CDR3 reads TGTGCCAGCAGTGGGGGGGGCTGGAGGGAGACCCAGTACTTC.

This chain links TRBV5-1 with TRBJ2-7; 11 nucleotides match TRBD2. Germline CDR1 and CDR2: SGHRS and YFSETQ. Losses at the gene ends were 7 bases for V and 3 bases for J; bases not matched to a gene: 6. This CDR3 contains 14 residues. The CDR3 region has the DNA TGCGCCAGCCGAGGGACTAGCGGTAACTACGAGCAGTACTTC. Amino acids: CASRGTSGNYEQYF.

The DNA of the CDR3 is TGTGCCACCAGTGATTTTACTAGCGGGAGCACCGGGGAGCTGTTTTTT. Its translation: CATSDFTSGSTGELFF. This chain links TRBV24-1 with TRBJ2-2; 11 positions match TRBD2. Trimming at V came to 1 base and at J to 4 bases, leaving 1 base not matched to a gene. CDR3 length: 16 residues. Germline V lookup: CDR1 KGHDR, CDR2 SFDVKD.

This clone showed up just once. This sample also contains other DNA sequences that code for the same CDR3. The V call is TRBV2, the J call TRBJ1-2; TRBD1 is a possible D gene (5 bases). Germline values: CDR1 SNHLY, CDR2 FYNNEI. The CDR3 is 12 amino acids. The V and J ends lost 2 bases and 8 bases respectively, with 9 bases between them. The CDR3: CASSERGYGYTF. The CDR3 DNA sequence: TGTGCCAGCAGTGAAAGGGGATACGGCTACACCTTC.